Following are 19 T cell receptor beta chains from one sample sequenced in a study of cytomegalovirus exposure and HLA in healthy donors. PCR used 60 Vbeta primers and 13 Jbeta primers. This table comes from immunoSEQ multiplex PCR, and its TCRdb copy is limited to in-frame clones, with some not included. This table has some 70,000 clones, approximately 84% appearing once. Material: PBMCs. Receptors were obtained from a woman aged 45 to 65 in good health and CMV-seronegative.

This clone has a handful of counts. This chain connects TRBV29-1 to TRBJ2-1; D remains ambiguous. CDR1 and CDR2 from the germline V gene are SQVTM and ANQGSEA. V was trimmed by 7 bases and J by 0 bases, leaving 22 bases between them. The CDR3 has 17 amino acids. CDR3 in amino acids: CSATTGPAPSSYNEQFF. The CDR3 nucleotides read TGCAGCGCCACGACCGGCCCAGCGCCCAGCTCCTACAATGAGCAGTTCTTC.

The V gene is TRBV6-1, the J gene TRBJ2-1, with 9 bases identical to TRBD1. V lost 3 bases to trimming and J lost 15 bases; unmatched junction nucleotides: 12. From germline, CDR1 is MNHNS and CDR2 SASEGT. There are 14 residues in the CDR3. The CDR3, as DNA: TGTGCCAGCAGTGAGGTGGGGACAGGGAAAAAGGGGTTCTTC. Translation: CASSEVGTGKKGFF.

This chain joins TRBV5-1 and TRBJ2-1, with 10 positions matching TRBD1. This CDR3 contains 17 residues. Germline-derived CDR1 and CDR2 are SGHRS and YFSETQ. Trimming took 2 bases from V and 7 from J; bases not matched to a gene: 12. The CDR3 DNA reads TGCGCCAGCAGCTTATCGACCGGGACAGGGGTGGGGAATGAGCAGTTCTTC. Protein sequence: CASSLSTGTGVGNEQFF.

This clone appeared a few times. This rearrangement joins TRBV6-5 to TRBJ1-4, with D uncertain. The CDR3 is 15 residues long. The germline CDR1 and CDR2 sequences are MNHEY and SVGAGI. With 0 bases removed from V and 5 bases from J, the gap between germline ends came to 10 bases. The CDR3 DNA follows: TGTGCCAGCAGTTACTCCCAGGCTCTAAATGAAAAACTGTTTTTT. Translated: CASSYSQALNEKLFF.

This chain uses TRBV2 with TRBJ2-2, with TRBD1 identical over 10 bases. J gave up 6 bases and V 8 bases, and 9 bases lay outside the gene matches. CDR3 size: 15 residues. Germline-derived CDR1 and CDR2 are SNHLY and FYNNEI. In DNA, the CDR3 is TGTGCCAGCGAAGGGGGACAGGGGCTTGCCGGGGAGCTGTTTTTT. This gives the protein CASEGGQGLAGELFF.

J is TRBJ2-5 and V is TRBV4-3; TRBD2 aligns across 9 bases. Germline values: CDR1 LGHNA, CDR2 YSLEER. With V trimmed by 0 bases and J by 1 base, 15 bases remained unmatched. This CDR3 contains 20 residues. The CDR3: CASSQDMVIAGDLTQETQYF. The CDR3 DNA sequence: TGCGCCAGCAGCCAAGATATGGTAATAGCGGGGGACCTCACCCAAGAGACCCAGTACTTC.

The rearrangement uses TRBV7-9 and TRBJ1-2, with TRBD1 matching 7 bases. Germline CDR1 and CDR2: SEHNR and FQNEAQ (reference sequence). This CDR3 region has 17 residues. Unmatched junction bases numbered 16, after V lost 5 bases and J lost 4 bases. The CDR3 DNA reads TGTGCCAGCAGCCCAGAGGGGGTTGGGACAGTTCGCTATGGCTACACCTTC. Amino acids: CASSPEGVGTVRYGYTF.

The V gene is TRBV6-5, the J gene TRBJ2-1; 7 bases are a match to TRBD2. This CDR3 comprises 14 residues. Per germline, CDR1 MNHEY and CDR2 SVGAGI. J was trimmed by 7 bases and V by 0 bases; bases with no gene match: 3. The chain's CDR3 is CASSYSGGANEQFF. The CDR3 bases are TGTGCCAGCAGTTACTCGGGAGGGGCGAATGAGCAGTTCTTC.

The chain has TRBV4-1 and TRBJ1-3, with a tentative D call TRBD1 (6 bases). The ends were cut back, 5 bases at V and 4 bases at J, with 15 bases in the middle. Germline lookup yields CDR1 MGHRA and CDR2 YSYEKL. This CDR3 region has 15 residues. The chain's CDR3 is CASSSRDRSGNTIYF. Here the CDR3 DNA reads TGCGCCAGCAGCTCCCGCGACAGGTCGGGAAACACCATATATTTT.

This chain joins TRBV5-1 and TRBJ2-2; possible D gene TRBD2, 6 bases. Trimming cost V 2 bases and J 6 bases, with 14 bases left between them. Per the germline V gene, CDR1 is SGHRS and CDR2 is YFSETQ. The CDR3 is 15 amino acids. The DNA for the CDR3 is TGCGCCAGCAGCTTAGGAACTAGCTTAGCCGGGGAGCTGTTTTTT. Its protein is CASSLGTSLAGELFF.

The chain carries TRBV5-6 and TRBJ2-2; D is possibly TRBD2 (5 bases). This CDR3 comprises 16 residues. V dropped 1 base and J dropped 2 bases, with 12 bases sitting between them. Germline lookup yields CDR1 SGHDT and CDR2 YYEEEE. CDR3 nucleotide sequence: TGTGCCAGCAGCTTGTACCGGGATCCCAACACCGGGGAGCTGTTTTTT. Amino acids: CASSLYRDPNTGELFF.

The chain recombines TRBV28 with TRBJ2-7; perhaps TRBD1 as D (6 bases). Per the germline V gene, CDR1 is MDHEN and CDR2 is SYDVKM. The V end lost 6 bases, the J end lost 1 base, and 13 bases lay between the germline ends. This CDR3 is 14 amino acids long. This chain's CDR3 is CASRLTGDSYEQYF. Here the CDR3 DNA reads TGTGCCAGCAGACTGACAGGCGATTCCTACGAGCAGTACTTC.

V usage is TRBV28 and J usage is TRBJ2-7; the match to TRBD1 covers 7 bases. Germline trimming cut 8 bases from V and 5 bases from J; bases unmatched to any gene: 12. This CDR3 spans 14 amino acids. Germline V lookup: CDR1 MDHEN, CDR2 SYDVKM. The CDR3 reads CASCRDSLNDEQYF. DNA for the CDR3: TGTGCCAGCTGCAGGGACAGCCTCAACGACGAGCAGTACTTC.

The V gene is TRBV28, the J gene TRBJ2-1, with D possibly TRBD2 on 5 matching bases. The ends were cut back, 3 bases at V and 8 bases at J, with 14 bases in the middle. The V gene's germline CDR1 is MDHEN and CDR2 SYDVKM. The CDR3 covers 14 residues. The CDR3 region has the DNA TGTGCCAGCAGTTTGCAGTCCGCCGGGGATGAGCAGTTCTTC. Its protein product is CASSLQSAGDEQFF. Full variable domain (rest looked up from reference TRBV28 and TRBJ2-1): DVKVTQSSRYLVKRTGEKVFLECVQDMDHENMFWYRQDPGLGLRLIYFSYDVKMKEKGDIPEGYSVSREKKERFSLILESASTNQTSMYLCASSLQSAGDEQFFGPGTRLTVL.

This clone showed up just a few times. The chain is built from TRBV7-2 and TRBJ2-1, with no clear D. The CDR3 runs 15 residues. V lost 0 bases and J 3 bases, leaving 9 bases between the germline ends. CDR1 is SGHTA and CDR2 is FQGNSA in the germline V gene. DNA for the CDR3: TGTGCCAGCAGCTTAGCGGGTGACATCTACAATGAGCAGTTCTTC. Amino acid sequence: CASSLAGDIYNEQFF.

The chain carries TRBV10-3 and TRBJ2-1, with 8 positions matching TRBD2. The V and J ends lost 5 bases and 4 bases, in that order; junction bases with no gene match: 4. The CDR3 contains 14 residues. Germline CDR1 is ENHRY and CDR2 is SYGVKD. This CDR3 reads CAISSGGPYNEQFF. CDR3 DNA: TGTGCCATCAGTTCGGGAGGGCCTTACAATGAGCAGTTCTTC.

The chain is built from TRBV28 and TRBJ2-7; weak D call: TRBD1 (6 bases). The CDR3 has 14 amino acids. Trimming left V 6 bases short and J 4 bases short, with 16 bases between. Germline CDR1 is MDHEN and CDR2 is SYDVKM. The CDR3 DNA reads TGTGCCAGCAGCTATGGGACACCACAATACGAGCAGTACTTC. Translation: CASSYGTPQYEQYF.

A remark on this clone: The identical CDR3 is also encoded by other nucleotide sequences in the sample. This rearrangement joins TRBV5-6 to TRBJ2-3, with 7 bases matching TRBD2. The CDR3 is 16 amino acids. The V segment lost 4 bases and the J segment 2 bases; nucleotides outside the gene matches: 10. CDR1 and CDR2 from the germline V gene are SGHDT and YYEEEE. The CDR3 nucleotides are TGTGCCAGCAGCGCAGAGCGGGGCCCCCTCACAGATACGCAGTATTTT. Amino acids: CASSAERGPLTDTQYF.

The genes are TRBV9 and TRBJ2-3; a possible D gene is TRBD1 (5 bases). The CDR3 sequence is 17 residues long. The V and J ends lost 0 bases and 3 bases respectively, with 17 bases between them. Germline CDR1 SGDLS, CDR2 YYNGEE. The CDR3 sequence is CASSVAVGLGVTDTQYF. CDR3 bases: TGTGCCAGCAGCGTAGCTGTCGGTCTAGGGGTGACAGATACGCAGTATTTT.